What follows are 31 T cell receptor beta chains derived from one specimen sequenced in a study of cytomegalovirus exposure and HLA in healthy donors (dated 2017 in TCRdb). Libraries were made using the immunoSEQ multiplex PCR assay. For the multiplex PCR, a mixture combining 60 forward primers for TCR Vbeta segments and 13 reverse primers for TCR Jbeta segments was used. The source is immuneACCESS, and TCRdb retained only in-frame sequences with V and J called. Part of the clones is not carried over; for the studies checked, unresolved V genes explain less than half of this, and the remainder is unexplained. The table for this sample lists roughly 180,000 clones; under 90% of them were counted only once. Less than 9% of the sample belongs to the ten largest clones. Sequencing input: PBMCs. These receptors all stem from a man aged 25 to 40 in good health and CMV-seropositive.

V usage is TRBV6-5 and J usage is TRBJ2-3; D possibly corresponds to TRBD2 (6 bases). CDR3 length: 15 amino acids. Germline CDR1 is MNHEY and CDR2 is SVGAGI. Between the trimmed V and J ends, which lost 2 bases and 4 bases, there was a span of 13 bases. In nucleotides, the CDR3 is TGTGCCAGCAGTTACGGGGAGGCAAGGGCAGATACGCAGTATTTT. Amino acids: CASSYGEARADTQYF.

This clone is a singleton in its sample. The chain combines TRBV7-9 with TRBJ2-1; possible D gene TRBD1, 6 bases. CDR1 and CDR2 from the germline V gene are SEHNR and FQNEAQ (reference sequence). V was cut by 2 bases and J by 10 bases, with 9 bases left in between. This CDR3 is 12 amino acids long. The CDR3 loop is CASSLNQGEQFF. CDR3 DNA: TGTGCCAGCAGCTTAAATCAGGGGGAGCAGTTCTTC.

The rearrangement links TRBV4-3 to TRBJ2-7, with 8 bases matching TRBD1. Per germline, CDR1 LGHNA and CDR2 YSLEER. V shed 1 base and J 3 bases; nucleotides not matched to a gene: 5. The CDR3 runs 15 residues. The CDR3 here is CASSQGRDRIYEQYF. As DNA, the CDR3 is TGCGCCAGCAGCCAAGGTAGGGACAGGATCTACGAGCAGTACTTC.

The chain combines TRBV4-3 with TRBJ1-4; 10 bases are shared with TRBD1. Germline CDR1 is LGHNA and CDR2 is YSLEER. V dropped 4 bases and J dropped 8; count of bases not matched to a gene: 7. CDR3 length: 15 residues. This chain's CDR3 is CASSRTGTGEEKLFF. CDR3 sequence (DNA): TGCGCCAGCAGCCGTACCGGGACAGGGGAGGAAAAACTGTTTTTT.

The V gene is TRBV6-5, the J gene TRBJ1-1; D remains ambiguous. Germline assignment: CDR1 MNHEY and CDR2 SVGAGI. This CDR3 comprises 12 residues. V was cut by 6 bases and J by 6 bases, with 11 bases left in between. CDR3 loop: CASRQNSAEAFF. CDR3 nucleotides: TGTGCCAGCAGACAGAATTCAGCTGAAGCTTTCTTT.

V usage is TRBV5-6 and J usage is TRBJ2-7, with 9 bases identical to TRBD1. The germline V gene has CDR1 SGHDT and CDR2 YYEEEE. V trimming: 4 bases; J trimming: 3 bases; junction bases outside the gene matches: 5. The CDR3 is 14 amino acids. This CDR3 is CASSPGTGIYEQYF. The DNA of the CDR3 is TGTGCCAGCAGCCCGGGGACAGGGATCTACGAGCAGTACTTC.

DNA for the CDR3: TGTGCCAGCAGCTTAGTGCCGCCGGGACAGGGTTATGAAAAACTGTTTTTT. Translating it yields CASSLVPPGQGYEKLFF. V gene TRBV7-2 combines with J gene TRBJ1-4, with 9 bases lining up with TRBD1. The CDR3 runs 17 residues. With 1 base clipped from V and 6 bases from J, the junction kept 9 bases outside the gene matches. CDR1 is SGHTA, CDR2 FQGNSA, per germline. Using reference TRBV7-2 and TRBJ1-4 for the parts outside the CDR3, the full variable domain is GAGVSQSPSNKVTEKGKDVELRCDPISGHTALYWYRQSLGQGLEFLIYFQGNSAPDKSGLPSDRFSAERTGGSVSTLTIQRTQQEDSAVYLCASSLVPPGQGYEKLFFGSGTQLSVL.

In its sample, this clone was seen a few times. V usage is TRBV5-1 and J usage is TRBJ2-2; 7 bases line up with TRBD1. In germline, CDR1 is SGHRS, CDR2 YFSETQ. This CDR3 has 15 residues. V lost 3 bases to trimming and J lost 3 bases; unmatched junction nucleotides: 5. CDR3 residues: CASSSSTGDTGELFF. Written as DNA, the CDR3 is TGCGCCAGCAGCTCAAGTACAGGGGACACCGGGGAGCTGTTTTTT.

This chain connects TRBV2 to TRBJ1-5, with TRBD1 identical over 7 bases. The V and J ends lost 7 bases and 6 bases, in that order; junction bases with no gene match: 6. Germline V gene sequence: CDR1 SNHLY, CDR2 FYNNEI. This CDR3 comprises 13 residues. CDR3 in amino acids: CASNDRARQPQHF. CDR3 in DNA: TGTGCCAGCAACGACAGGGCTCGTCAGCCCCAGCATTTT.

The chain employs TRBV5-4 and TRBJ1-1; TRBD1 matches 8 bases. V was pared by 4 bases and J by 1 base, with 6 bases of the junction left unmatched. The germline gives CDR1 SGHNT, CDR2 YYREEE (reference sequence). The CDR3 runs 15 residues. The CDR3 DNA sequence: TGTGCCAGCAGCGCTAGAGGACAGGGGAACACTGAAGCTTTCTTT. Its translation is CASSARGQGNTEAFF.

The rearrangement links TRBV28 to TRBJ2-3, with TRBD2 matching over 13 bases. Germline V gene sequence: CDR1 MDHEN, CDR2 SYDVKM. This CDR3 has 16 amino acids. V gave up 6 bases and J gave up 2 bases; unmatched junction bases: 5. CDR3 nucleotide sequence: TGTGCCAGCAGGACCGGGACTAGCGGGAACACAGATACGCAGTATTTT. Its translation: CASRTGTSGNTDTQYF.

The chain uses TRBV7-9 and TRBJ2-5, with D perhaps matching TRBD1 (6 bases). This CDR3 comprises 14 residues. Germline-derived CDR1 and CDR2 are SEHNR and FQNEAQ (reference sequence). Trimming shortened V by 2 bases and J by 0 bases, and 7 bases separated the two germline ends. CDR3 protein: CASSLWTDQETQYF. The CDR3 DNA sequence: TGTGCCAGCAGCTTATGGACAGACCAAGAGACCCAGTACTTC. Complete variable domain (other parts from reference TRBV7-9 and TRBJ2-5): DTGVSQNPRHKITKRGQNVTFRCDPISEHNRLYWYRQTLGQGPEFLTYFQNEAQLEKSRLLSDRFSAERPKGSFSTLEIQRTEQGDSAMYLCASSLWTDQETQYFGPGTRLLVL.

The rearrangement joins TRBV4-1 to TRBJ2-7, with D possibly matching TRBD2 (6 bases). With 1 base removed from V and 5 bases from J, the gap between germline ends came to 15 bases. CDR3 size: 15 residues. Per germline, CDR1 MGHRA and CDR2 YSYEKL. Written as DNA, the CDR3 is TGCGCCAGCAGCCAAGTTGTTCGGGGGTCGGACGAGCAGTACTTC. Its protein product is CASSQVVRGSDEQYF.

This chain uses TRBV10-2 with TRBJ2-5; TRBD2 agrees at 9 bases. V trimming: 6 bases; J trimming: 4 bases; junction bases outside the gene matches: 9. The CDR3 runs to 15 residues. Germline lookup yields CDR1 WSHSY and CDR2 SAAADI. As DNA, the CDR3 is TGCGCCAGCAGAGACGTAGCGGGGGCCGGAGAGACCCAGTACTTC. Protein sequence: CASRDVAGAGETQYF.

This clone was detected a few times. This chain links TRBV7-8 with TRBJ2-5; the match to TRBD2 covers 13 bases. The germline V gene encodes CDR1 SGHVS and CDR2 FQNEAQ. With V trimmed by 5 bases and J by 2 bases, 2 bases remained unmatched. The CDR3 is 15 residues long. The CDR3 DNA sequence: TGTGCCAGCAGCCCGGGACTAGCGGGGCAAGAGACCCAGTACTTC. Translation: CASSPGLAGQETQYF.

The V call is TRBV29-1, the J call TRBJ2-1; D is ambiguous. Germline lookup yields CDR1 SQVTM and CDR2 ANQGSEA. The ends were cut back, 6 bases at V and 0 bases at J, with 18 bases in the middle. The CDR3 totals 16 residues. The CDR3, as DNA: TGCAGCGTCCGAAGTACAGCCAGAAGCTCCTACAATGAGCAGTTCTTC. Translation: CSVRSTARSSYNEQFF.

The CDR3 reads CASSESRGGGETQYF. The DNA for the CDR3 is TGCGCCAGCAGTGAGTCTCGCGGGGGAGGCGAGACCCAGTACTTC. The V call is TRBV10-1, the J call TRBJ2-5; 7 bases map to TRBD2. The CDR3 totals 15 residues. V lost 0 bases and J lost 5; bases outside the gene matches: 6. CDR1 and CDR2 from the germline V gene are WNHNN and SYGVQD (reference sequence).

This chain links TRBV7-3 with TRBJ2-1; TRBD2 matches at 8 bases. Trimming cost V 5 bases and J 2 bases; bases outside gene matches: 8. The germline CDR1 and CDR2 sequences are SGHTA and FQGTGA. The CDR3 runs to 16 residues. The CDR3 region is CASSPKAGAAYNEQFF. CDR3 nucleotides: TGTGCCAGCAGCCCTAAAGCGGGAGCGGCCTACAATGAGCAGTTCTTC.

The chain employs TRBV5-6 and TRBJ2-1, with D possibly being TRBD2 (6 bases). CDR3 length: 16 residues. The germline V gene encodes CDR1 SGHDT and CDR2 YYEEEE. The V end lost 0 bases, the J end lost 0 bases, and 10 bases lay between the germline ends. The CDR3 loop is CASSLASANSYNEQFF. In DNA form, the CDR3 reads TGTGCCAGCAGCTTGGCTAGCGCCAACTCCTACAATGAGCAGTTCTTC.

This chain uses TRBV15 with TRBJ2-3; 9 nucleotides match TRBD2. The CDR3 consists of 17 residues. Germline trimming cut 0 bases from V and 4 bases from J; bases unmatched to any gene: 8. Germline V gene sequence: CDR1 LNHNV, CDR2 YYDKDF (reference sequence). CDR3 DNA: TGTGCCACCAGCAGAGATCCGCGGGGGGGCGGCGCAGATACGCAGTATTTT. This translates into CATSRDPRGGGADTQYF.

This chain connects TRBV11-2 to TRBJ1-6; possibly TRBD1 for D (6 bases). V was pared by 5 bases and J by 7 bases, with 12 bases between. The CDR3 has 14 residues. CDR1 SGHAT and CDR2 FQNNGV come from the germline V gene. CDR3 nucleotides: TGTGCCAGCAGCCGAGTGGGACAAAATTCACCCCTCCACTTT. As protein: CASSRVGQNSPLHF.

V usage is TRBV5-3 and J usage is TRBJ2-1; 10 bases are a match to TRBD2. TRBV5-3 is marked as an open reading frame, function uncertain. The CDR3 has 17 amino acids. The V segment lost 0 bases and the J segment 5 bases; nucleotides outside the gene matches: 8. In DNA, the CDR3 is TGTGCCAGAAGCTTGGGGATAGCGGGAGGCCTCAACAATGAGCAGTTCTTC. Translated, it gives CARSLGIAGGLNNEQFF.

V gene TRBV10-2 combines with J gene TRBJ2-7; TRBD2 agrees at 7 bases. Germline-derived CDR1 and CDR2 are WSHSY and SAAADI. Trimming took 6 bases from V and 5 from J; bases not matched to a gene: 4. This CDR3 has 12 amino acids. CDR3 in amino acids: CASRGRGDEQYF. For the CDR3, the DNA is TGCGCCAGCAGAGGGAGGGGAGACGAGCAGTACTTC.

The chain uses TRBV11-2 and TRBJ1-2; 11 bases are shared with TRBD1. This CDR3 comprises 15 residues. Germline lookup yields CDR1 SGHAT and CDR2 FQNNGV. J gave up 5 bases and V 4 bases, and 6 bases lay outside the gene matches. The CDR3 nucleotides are TGTGCCAGCAGCTCCCTCCGGGACAGGGGGTATGGCTACACCTTC. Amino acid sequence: CASSSLRDRGYGYTF.

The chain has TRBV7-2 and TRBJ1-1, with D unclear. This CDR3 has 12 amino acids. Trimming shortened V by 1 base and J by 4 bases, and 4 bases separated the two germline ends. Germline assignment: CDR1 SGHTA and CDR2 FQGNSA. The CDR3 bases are TGTGCCAGCAGCTTAGGCAGCACTGAAGCTTTCTTT. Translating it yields CASSLGSTEAFF.

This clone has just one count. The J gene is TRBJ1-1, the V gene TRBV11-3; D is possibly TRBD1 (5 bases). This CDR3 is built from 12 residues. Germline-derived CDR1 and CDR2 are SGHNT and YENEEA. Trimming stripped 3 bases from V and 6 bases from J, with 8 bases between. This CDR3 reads CASSLDKAEAFF. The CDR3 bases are TGTGCCAGCAGCTTGGACAAAGCTGAAGCTTTCTTT.

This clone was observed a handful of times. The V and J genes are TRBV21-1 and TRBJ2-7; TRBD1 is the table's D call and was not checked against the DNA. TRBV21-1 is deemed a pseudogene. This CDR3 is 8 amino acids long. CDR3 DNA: TGTGCCAGCACAACACAGGGCTTC. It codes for CASTTQGF.

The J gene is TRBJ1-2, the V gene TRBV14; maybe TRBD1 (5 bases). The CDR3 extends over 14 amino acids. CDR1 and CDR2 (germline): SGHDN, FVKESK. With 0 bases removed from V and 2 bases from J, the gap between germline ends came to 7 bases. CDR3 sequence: CASSQDTGNYGYTF. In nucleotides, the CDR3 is TGTGCCAGCAGCCAAGATACAGGAAACTATGGCTACACCTTC. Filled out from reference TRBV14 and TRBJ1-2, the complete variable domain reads EAGVTQFPSHSVIEKGQTVTLRCDPISGHDNLYWYRRVMGKEIKFLLHFVKESKQDESGMPNNRFLAERTGGTYSTLKVQPAELEDSGVYFCASSQDTGNYGYTFGSGTRLTVV.

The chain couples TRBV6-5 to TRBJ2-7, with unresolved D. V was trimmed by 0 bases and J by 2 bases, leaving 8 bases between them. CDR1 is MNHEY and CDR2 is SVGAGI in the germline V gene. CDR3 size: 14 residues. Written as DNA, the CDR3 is TGTGCCAGCAGTTACTCCGCGGATCCCTACGAGCAGTACTTC. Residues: CASSYSADPYEQYF.

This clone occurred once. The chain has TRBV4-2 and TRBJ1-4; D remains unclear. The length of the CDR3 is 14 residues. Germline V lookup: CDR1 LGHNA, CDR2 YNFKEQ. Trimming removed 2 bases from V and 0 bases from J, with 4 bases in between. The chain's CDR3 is CASSQSATNEKLFF. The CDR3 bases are TGTGCCAGCAGCCAAAGCGCAACTAATGAAAAACTGTTTTTT.

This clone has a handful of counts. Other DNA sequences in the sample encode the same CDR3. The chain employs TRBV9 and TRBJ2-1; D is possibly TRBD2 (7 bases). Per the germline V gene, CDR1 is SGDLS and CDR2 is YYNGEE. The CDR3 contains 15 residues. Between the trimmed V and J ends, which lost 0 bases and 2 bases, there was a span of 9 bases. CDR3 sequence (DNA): TGTGCCAGCAGCGTAGCGCGGGGGCCCTACAATGAGCAGTTCTTC. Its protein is CASSVARGPYNEQFF. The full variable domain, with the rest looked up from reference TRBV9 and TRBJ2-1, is DSGVTQTPKHLITATGQRVTLRCSPRSGDLSVYWYQQSLDQGLQFLIQYYNGEERAKGNILERFSAQQFPDLHSELNLSSLELGDSALYFCASSVARGPYNEQFFGPGTRLTVL.